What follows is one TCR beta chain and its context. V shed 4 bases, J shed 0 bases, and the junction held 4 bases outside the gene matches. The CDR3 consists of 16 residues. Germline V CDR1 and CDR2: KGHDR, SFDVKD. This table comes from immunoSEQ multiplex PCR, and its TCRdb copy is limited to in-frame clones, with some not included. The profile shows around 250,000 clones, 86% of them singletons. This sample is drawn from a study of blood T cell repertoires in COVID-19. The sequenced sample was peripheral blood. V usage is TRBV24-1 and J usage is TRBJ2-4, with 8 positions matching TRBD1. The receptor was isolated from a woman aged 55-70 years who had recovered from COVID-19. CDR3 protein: CATSDTDRAAKNIQYF. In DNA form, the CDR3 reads TGTGCCACCAGTGACACGGACAGGGCAGCCAAAAACATTCAGTACTTC.